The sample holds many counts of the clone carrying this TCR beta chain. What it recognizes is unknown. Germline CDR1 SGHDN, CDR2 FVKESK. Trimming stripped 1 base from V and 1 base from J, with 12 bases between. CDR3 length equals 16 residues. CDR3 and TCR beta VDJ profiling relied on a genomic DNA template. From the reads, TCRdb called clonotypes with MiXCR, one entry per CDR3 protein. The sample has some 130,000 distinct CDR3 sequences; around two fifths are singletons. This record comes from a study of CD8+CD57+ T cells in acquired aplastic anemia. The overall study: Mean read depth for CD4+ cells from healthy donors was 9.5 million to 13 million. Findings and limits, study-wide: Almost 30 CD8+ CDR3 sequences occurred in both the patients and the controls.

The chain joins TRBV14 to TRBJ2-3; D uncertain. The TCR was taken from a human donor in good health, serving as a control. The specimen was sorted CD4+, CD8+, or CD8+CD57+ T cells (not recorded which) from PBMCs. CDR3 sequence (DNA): TGTGCCAGCAGCCAAGGGTACAGCCCCGGCACAGATACGCAGTATTTT. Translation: CASSQGYSPGTDTQYF.